This T cell receptor (beta chain) was obtained from a study of T-cell reconstitution after alpha-beta-depleted transplantation in children. CDR3 length: 14 amino acids. The V and J ends lost 3 bases and 8 bases respectively, with 16 bases between them. Preparing the TCRbeta library involved the use of unique molecular identifiers. TCRdb recomputed calls from the PCR reads with MiXCR, one row per CDR3 protein. The repertoire consists of about 500,000 distinct CDR3 sequences, with approximately 29% occurring once and the leading ten covering approximately 2.3%. This receptor was obtained from a human donor who donated a stem cell graft to a child with aplastic anemia. The sample was PBMCs from the stem cell graft donor, taken from the stem cell graft. This chain links TRBV12-3 or TRBV12-4 with TRBJ1-2; no reliable D call. The CDR3 DNA reads TGTGCCAGCAGTTTGGACCGGGTACCGGTGGGCTACACCTTC. Protein product: CASSLDRVPVGYTF.